The 7 T cell receptor beta chains below were found in one sample sequenced in a study of CDR3 diversity in severe acne. One entry per CDR3 protein, called by TCRdb with MiXCR from the PCR reads. Of about 93,000 distinct CDR3 sequences listed, 45% to 55% were seen once; the top ten hold about a tenth. The specimen was blood. These receptors all come from a male donor in good health, serving as a control.

The gene calls are TRBV7-3 and TRBJ1-2; tentative D call: TRBD1 (5 bases). Between the trimmed V and J ends, which lost 4 bases and 7 bases, there was a span of 13 bases. CDR1 is SGHTA and CDR2 is FQGTGA in the germline V gene. This CDR3 is 13 amino acids long. CDR3 in amino acids: CASSSSGMGGYTF. The DNA for the CDR3 is TGTGCCAGCAGCTCGTCAGGGATGGGTGGCTACACCTTC.

This clonotype was detected a few times. No conserved phenylalanine or tryptophan is present at the end of the CDR3, so a read error is the likely explanation. Because the CDR3's place on the DNA is in doubt, the DNA is left out and the CDR3 is given as listed by TCRdb. The V gene is TRBV2, the J gene TRBJ2-5; the tabulated D call, TRBD2, remains unverified against the DNA. The CDR3 has 11 amino acids, counting both end residues. Per the germline V gene, CDR1 is SNHLY and CDR2 is FYNNEI. This CDR3 reads CASSWTSHRNT.

This clonotype has ten or more counts. The chain links TRBV28 to TRBJ2-7, with 9 bases aligning to TRBD1. V was pared by 5 bases and J by 5 bases, with 10 bases of the junction left unmatched. This CDR3 has 15 residues. Germline lookup yields CDR1 MDHEN and CDR2 SYDVKM. CDR3 in amino acids: CASSGGDRVSHEQYF. DNA of the CDR3: TGTGCCAGCAGTGGGGGGGACAGGGTAAGCCACGAGCAGTACTTC.

About this clonotype: No conserved phenylalanine or tryptophan ends this CDR3, so it is likely a read error. The DNA is omitted, as the CDR3 cannot be located on it reliably, and the CDR3 follows TCRdb's listing. The rearrangement uses TRBV7-9 and TRBJ2-5; the listed D gene, TRBD1, was not tested against the DNA. The CDR3 region is 17 residues in length, termini included. Germline values: CDR1 SEHNR, CDR2 FQNEAQ (reference sequence). CDR3 amino acids: CASSGPTSRGYGYTFGS.

This clonotype was seen more than once but under ten times. The chain carries TRBV12-3 or TRBV12-4 and TRBJ1-6; TRBD1 matches at 8 bases. This CDR3 has 15 amino acids. J gave up 9 bases and V 6 bases, and 10 bases lay outside the gene matches. The CDR3 sequence: CASSPLDREGSPLHF. As DNA, the CDR3 is TGTGCCAGCAGCCCATTGGACAGGGAGGGTTCACCCCTCCACTTT.

This clonotype has a handful of counts. The genes are TRBV2 and TRBJ1-1; D not certain. The V gene lost 5 bases and the J gene lost 5 bases, with 12 bases spanning the gap. CDR3 length: 13 residues. CDR1 and CDR2 from the germline V gene are SNHLY and FYNNEI. DNA of the CDR3: TGTGCCAGCAGTTTGACTAGAGCTACTGAAGCTTTCTTT. Translation gives CASSLTRATEAFF.

V and J are TRBV20-1 and TRBJ2-2; D is ambiguous. Germline V gene lookup returns CDR1 DFQATT and CDR2 SNEGSKA (reference sequence). Trimming cost V 3 bases and J 7 bases, with 9 bases left between them. The CDR3 is 12 residues long. The CDR3 coding sequence is TGCAGTGCTAGTCTCGGTAGCGGGGAGCTGTTTTTT. As protein: CSASLGSGELFF.